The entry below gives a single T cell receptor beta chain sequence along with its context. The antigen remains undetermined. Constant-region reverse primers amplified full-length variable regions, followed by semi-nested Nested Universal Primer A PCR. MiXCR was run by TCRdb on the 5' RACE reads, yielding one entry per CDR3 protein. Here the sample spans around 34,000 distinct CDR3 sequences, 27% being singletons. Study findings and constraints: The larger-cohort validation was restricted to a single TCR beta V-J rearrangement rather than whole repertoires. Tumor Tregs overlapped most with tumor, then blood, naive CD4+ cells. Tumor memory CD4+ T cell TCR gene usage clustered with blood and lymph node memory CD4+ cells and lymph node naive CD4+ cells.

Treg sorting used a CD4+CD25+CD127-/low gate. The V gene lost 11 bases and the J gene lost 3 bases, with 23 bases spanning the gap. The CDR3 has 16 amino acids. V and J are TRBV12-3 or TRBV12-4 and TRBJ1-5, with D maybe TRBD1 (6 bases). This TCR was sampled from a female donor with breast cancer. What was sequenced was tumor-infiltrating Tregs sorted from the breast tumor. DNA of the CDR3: TGTGCCGGCGGAATAGGGCTGGACAGACACAATCAGCCCCAGCATTTT. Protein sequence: CAGGIGLDRHNQPQHF.